The 12 T cell receptor beta chains presented below share a single source sample, sequenced in a study of cytomegalovirus exposure and HLA in healthy donors. The study ran its PCR with 60 Vbeta and 13 Jbeta primers. Sequencing was performed with immunoSEQ multiplex PCR; in TCRdb, only in-frame clones are kept and a portion is missing. The repertoire has 150,000 or so clones, around 74% of them found once; the top ten carry 2.8%. The sequencing input was PBMCs. These TCRs come from a man between 18 and 29 years old in good health and CMV-seronegative.

The gene calls are TRBV27 and TRBJ1-5; 7 bases map to TRBD1. In germline, CDR1 is MNHEY, CDR2 SMNVEV (reference sequence). The CDR3 covers 16 residues. Losses at the gene ends were 5 bases for V and 0 bases for J; bases not matched to a gene: 7. The CDR3 reads CASSRTGLGSNQPQHF. The CDR3 nucleotides read TGTGCCAGCAGTAGGACAGGATTGGGTAGCAATCAGCCCCAGCATTTT.

The chain employs TRBV9 and TRBJ2-7; unclear D gene. The CDR3 is 14 amino acids. The V gene's germline CDR1 is SGDLS and CDR2 YYNGEE. With 3 bases removed from V and 2 bases from J, the gap between germline ends came to 12 bases. The CDR3 nucleotides are TGTGCCAGCAGCGCACGACTGGAAACCTACGAGCAGTACTTC. Encoded protein: CASSARLETYEQYF.

The CDR3, as DNA: TGTGCCAGCAGTTTAGTTCCGGGATCACCCCTCCACTTT. Amino acids: CASSLVPGSPLHF. The chain combines TRBV27 with TRBJ1-6, with D unclear. With 2 bases removed from V and 10 bases from J, the gap between germline ends came to 9 bases. Germline V gene sequence: CDR1 MNHEY, CDR2 SMNVEV (reference sequence). This CDR3 contains 13 residues.

The chain recombines TRBV28 with TRBJ1-5; 7 positions match TRBD1. The germline CDR1 and CDR2 sequences are MDHEN and SYDVKM. The ends lost 7 bases at V and 5 bases at J; junction bases unmatched: 5. The CDR3 loop spans 13 amino acids. The CDR3 loop reads CASNRGWDQPQHF. The CDR3 nucleotides are TGTGCCAGCAACAGGGGTTGGGATCAGCCCCAGCATTTT.

The rearrangement joins TRBV25-1 to TRBJ2-5; 11 bases match TRBD2. This CDR3 spans 15 amino acids. The germline V gene encodes CDR1 MGHDK and CDR2 SYGVNS. V trimming: 3 bases; J trimming: 2 bases; junction bases outside the gene matches: 2. CDR3: CASSDSSGGQETQYF. CDR3 bases: TGTGCCAGCAGTGACTCTAGCGGGGGGCAAGAGACCCAGTACTTC. The variable domain in full, completed from reference TRBV25-1 and TRBJ2-5, reads EADIYQTPRYLVIGTGKKITLECSQTMGHDKMYWYQQDPGMELHLIHYSYGVNSTEKGDLSSESTVSRIRTEHFPLTLESARPSHTSQYLCASSDSSGGQETQYFGPGTRLLVL.

The chain is built from TRBV5-1 and TRBJ1-1, with 7 positions matching TRBD1. CDR3 size: 18 residues. Losses at the gene ends were 3 bases for V and 3 bases for J; bases not matched to a gene: 17. Germline V gives CDR1 SGHRS, CDR2 YFSETQ. The CDR3 reads CASSWAGTASGGYTEAFF. DNA of the CDR3: TGCGCCAGCAGCTGGGCCGGGACAGCATCTGGGGGCTACACTGAAGCTTTCTTT.

CDR3 residues: CASSQDPAGSQETQYF. CDR3 DNA sequence: TGTGCCAGCAGCCAAGATCCGGCGGGGTCTCAAGAGACCCAGTACTTC. The J gene is TRBJ2-5, the V gene TRBV4-2, with a weak D call TRBD2 (6 bases). This CDR3 region has 16 residues. Germline V CDR1 and CDR2: LGHNA, YNFKEQ. Trimming pared 0 bases from V and 2 bases from J, leaving 13 bases between.

V usage is TRBV28 and J usage is TRBJ1-2, with D unresolved. Trimming removed 3 bases at V and 6 bases at J, with 17 bases between. This CDR3 contains 15 residues. Germline assignment: CDR1 MDHEN and CDR2 SYDVKM. Here the CDR3 DNA reads TGTGCCAGCAGTTTGTCCCAAGGAGGTTTGGATGGCTACACCTTC. This translates into CASSLSQGGLDGYTF.

The V and J genes are TRBV15 and TRBJ1-1, with 7 bases lining up with TRBD1. The V gene end was trimmed by 5 bases and the J gene end by 11 bases; junction bases not matched to a gene: 8. The CDR3 length is 12 residues. Germline V gene lookup returns CDR1 LNHNV and CDR2 YYDKDF (reference sequence). CDR3 in DNA: TGTGCCACCAGCGGAGGGGGGACAGAGGCTTTCTTT. It yields the protein CATSGGGTEAFF. The full variable domain, in which reference TRBV15 and TRBJ1-1 provide the parts outside the CDR3, is DAMVIQNPRYQVTQFGKPVTLSCSQTLNHNVMYWYQQKSSQAPKLLFHYYDKDFNNEADTPDNFQSRRPNTSFCFLDIRSPGLGDTAMYLCATSGGGTEAFFGQGTRLTVV.

The CDR3 protein is CASKGAGTSGGELFF. The CDR3 bases are TGTGCCAGCAAGGGTGCCGGGACTAGCGGGGGGGAGCTGTTTTTT. The chain joins TRBV4-2 to TRBJ2-2; 12 bases align to TRBD2. J gave up 8 bases and V 7 bases, and 8 bases lay outside the gene matches. Germline assignment: CDR1 LGHNA and CDR2 YNFKEQ. CDR3 length: 15 amino acids.

The V and J genes are TRBV19 and TRBJ1-6, with unresolved D. From germline, CDR1 is LNHDA and CDR2 SQIVND (reference sequence). CDR3 length equals 12 residues. Trimming took off 4 bases at V and 5 bases at J, with 3 bases between the two ends. The DNA for the CDR3 is TGTGCCAGTAGTACTAATAATTCACCCCTCCACTTT. It is translated as CASSTNNSPLHF. Full variable domain (rest looked up from reference TRBV19 and TRBJ1-6): DGGITQSPKYLFRKEGQNVTLSCEQNLNHDAMYWYRQDPGQGLRLIYYSQIVNDFQKGDIAEGYSVSREKKESFPLTVTSAQKNPTAFYLCASSTNNSPLHFGNGTRLTVT.

The chain carries TRBV11-3 and TRBJ2-3; 8 nucleotides agree with TRBD1. Germline V lookup: CDR1 SGHNT, CDR2 YENEEA. V trimming: 6 bases; J trimming: 5 bases; junction bases outside the gene matches: 7. The CDR3 runs to 14 residues. CDR3 coding DNA: TGTGCCAGCAGTCGGACAGGGCAGCGAGATACGCAGTATTTT. Amino acids: CASSRTGQRDTQYF.